This record looks at one T cell receptor (beta chain) sequence and its context. The antigen is undetermined. Amplified regions were TCR beta CDR3 sequences from RNA transcripts. First-round RT-PCR targeting the TCR CDR3 was performed with the HTBI primer set. Each CDR3 protein gets one entry after TCRdb re-called the multiplex PCR reads with MiXCR. The repertoire includes 480,000 or so distinct CDR3 sequences, around 50% of them detected once, and approximately 44% sits in the top ten. The data derive from a study of T cells in Graves' hyperthyroidism and ophthalmopathy. The study left out patients who had uncontrolled infection, other autoimmune disease, pregnancy or lactation. Together with thyroid ultrasound, orbital computed tomography, serum thyroxine and TRAb, clinical symptoms were used for diagnoses. Findings and caveats of the study: A model built on 13 V-J features separated ophthalmopathy from stable hyperthyroidism.

With 1 base removed from V and 8 bases from J, the gap between germline ends came to 11 bases. CDR3 size: 14 residues. In germline, CDR1 is SGHVS, CDR2 FQNEAQ. The clonotype originates from an adult woman with Graves' disease, either hyperthyroidism or ophthalmopathy (not recorded which). Source material: peripheral blood or thyroid tissue (not recorded which). The rearrangement joins TRBV7-8 to TRBJ2-2; the D is unclear. CDR3 protein: CASSLDGRSGELFF. CDR3 nucleotide sequence: TGTGCCAGCAGCTTAGACGGGCGCTCTGGGGAGCTGTTTTTT.